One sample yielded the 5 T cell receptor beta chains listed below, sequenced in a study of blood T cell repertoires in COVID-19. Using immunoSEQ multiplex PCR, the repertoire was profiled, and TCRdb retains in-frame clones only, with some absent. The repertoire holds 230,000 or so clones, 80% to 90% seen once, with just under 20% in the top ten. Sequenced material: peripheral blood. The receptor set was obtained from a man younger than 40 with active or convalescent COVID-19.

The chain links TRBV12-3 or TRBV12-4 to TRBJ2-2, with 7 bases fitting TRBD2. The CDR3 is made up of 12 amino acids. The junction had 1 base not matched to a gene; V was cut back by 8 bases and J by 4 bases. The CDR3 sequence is CASGGGTGELFF. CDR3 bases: TGTGCCAGCGGGGGGGGCACCGGGGAGCTGTTTTTT.

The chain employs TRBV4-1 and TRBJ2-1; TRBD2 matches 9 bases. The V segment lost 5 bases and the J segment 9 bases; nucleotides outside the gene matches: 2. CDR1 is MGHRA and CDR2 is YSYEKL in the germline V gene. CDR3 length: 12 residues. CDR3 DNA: TGCGCCAGCAGCATAGCGGGGGTTGAGCAGTTCTTC. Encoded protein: CASSIAGVEQFF.

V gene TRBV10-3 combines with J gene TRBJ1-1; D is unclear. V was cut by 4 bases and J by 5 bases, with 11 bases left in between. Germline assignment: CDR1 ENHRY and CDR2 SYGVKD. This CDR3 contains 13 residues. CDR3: CAISGRWGTEAFF. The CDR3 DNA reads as TGTGCCATCAGTGGGAGGTGGGGAACTGAAGCTTTCTTT.

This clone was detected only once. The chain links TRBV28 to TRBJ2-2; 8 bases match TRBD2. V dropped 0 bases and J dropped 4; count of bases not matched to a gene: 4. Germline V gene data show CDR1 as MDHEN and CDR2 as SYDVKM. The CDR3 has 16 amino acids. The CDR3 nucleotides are TGTGCCAGCAGTTTATGGCGGGAGGAGCTCACCGGGGAGCTGTTTTTT. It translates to CASSLWREELTGELFF. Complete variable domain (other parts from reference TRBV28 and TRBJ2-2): DVKVTQSSRYLVKRTGEKVFLECVQDMDHENMFWYRQDPGLGLRLIYFSYDVKMKEKGDIPEGYSVSREKKERFSLILESASTNQTSMYLCASSLWREELTGELFFGEGSRLTVL.

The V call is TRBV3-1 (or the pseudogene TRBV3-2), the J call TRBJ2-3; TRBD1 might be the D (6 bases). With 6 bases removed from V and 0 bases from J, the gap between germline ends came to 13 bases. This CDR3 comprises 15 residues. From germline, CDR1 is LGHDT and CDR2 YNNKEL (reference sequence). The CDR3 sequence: CASSPRGRSTDTQYF. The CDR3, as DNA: TGTGCCAGCAGTCCCAGGGGACGTAGCACAGATACGCAGTATTTT.